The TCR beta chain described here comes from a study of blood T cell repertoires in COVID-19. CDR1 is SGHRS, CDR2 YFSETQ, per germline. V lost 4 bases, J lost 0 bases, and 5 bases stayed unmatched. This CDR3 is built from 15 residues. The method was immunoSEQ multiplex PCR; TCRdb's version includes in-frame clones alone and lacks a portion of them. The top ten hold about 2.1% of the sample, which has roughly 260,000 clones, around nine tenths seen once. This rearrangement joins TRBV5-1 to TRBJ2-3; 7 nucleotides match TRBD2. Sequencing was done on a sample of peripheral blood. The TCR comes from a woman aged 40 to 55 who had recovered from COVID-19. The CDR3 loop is CASSASGASTDTQYF. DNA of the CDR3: TGCGCCAGCAGCGCGAGCGGGGCAAGCACAGATACGCAGTATTTT. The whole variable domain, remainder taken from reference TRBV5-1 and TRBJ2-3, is KAGVTQTPRYLIKTRGQQVTLSCSPISGHRSVSWYQQTPGQGLQFLFEYFSETQRNKGNFPGRFSGRQFSNSRSEMNVSTLELGDSALYLCASSASGASTDTQYFGPGTRLTVL.